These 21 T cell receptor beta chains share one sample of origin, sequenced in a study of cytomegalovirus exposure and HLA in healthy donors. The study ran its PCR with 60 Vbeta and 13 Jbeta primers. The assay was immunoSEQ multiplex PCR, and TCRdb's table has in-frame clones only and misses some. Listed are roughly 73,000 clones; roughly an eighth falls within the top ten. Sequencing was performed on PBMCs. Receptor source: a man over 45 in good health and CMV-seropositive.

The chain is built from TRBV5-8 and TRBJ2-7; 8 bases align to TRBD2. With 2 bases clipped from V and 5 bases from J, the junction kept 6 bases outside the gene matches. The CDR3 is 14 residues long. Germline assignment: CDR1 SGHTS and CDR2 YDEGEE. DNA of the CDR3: TGTGCCAGCAGCTTACTGACAGCGGGGGACGAGCAGTACGTC. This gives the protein CASSLLTAGDEQYV.

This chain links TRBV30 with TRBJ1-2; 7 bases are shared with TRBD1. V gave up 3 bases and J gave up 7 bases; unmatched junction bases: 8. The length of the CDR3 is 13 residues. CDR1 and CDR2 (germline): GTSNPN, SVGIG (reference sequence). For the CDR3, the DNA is TGTGCCTGGAGCCTAACAGGGGTCGGTGGCTACACCTTC. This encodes CAWSLTGVGGYTF.

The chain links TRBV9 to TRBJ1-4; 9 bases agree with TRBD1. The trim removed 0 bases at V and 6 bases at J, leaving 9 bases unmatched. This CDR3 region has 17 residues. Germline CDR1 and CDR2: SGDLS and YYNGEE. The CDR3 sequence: CASSVAPDRGPDEKLFF. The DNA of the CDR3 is TGTGCCAGCAGCGTAGCTCCGGACAGGGGTCCAGATGAAAAACTGTTTTTT.

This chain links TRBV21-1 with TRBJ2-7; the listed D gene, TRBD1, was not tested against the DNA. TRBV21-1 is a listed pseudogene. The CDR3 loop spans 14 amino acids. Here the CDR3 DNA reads TGTGCCTGCATGGGTAAGGGACAGGGCCCCTGTAAGTACGTC. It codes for CACMGKGQGPCKYV.

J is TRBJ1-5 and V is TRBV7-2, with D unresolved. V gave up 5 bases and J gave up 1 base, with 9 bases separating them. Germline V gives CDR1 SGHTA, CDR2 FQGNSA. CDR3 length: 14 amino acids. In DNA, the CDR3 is TGTGCCAGCAGCCCCCCGGGGAGCAATCAGCCCCAGCATTTT. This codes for CASSPPGSNQPQHF.

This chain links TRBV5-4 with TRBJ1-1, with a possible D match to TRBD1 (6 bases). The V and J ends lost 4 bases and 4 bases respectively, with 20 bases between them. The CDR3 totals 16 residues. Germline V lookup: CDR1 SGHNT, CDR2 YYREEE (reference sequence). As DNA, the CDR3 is TGTGCCAGCAGCGCCGGACCTACAGGGCGTGGCACTGAAGCTTTCTTT. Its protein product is CASSAGPTGRGTEAFF. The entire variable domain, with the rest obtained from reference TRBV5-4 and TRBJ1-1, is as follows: ETGVTQSPTHLIKTRGQQVTLRCSSQSGHNTVSWYQQALGQGPQFIFQYYREEENGRGNFPPRFSGLQFPNYSSELNVNALELDDSALYLCASSAGPTGRGTEAFFGQGTRLTVV.

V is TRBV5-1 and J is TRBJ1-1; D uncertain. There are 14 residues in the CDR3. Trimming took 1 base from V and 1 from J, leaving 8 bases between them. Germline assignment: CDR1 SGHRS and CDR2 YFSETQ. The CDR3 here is CASSLRRGNTEAFF. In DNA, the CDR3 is TGCGCCAGCAGCTTGCGTCGGGGGAACACTGAAGCTTTCTTT.

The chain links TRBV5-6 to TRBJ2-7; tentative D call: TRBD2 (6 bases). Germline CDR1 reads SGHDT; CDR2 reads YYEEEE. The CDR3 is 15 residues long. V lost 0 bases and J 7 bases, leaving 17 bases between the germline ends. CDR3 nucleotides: TGTGCCAGCAGCTTGGGACAAGGAGGGGCGGGTGAGCAGTACGTC. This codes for CASSLGQGGAGEQYV.

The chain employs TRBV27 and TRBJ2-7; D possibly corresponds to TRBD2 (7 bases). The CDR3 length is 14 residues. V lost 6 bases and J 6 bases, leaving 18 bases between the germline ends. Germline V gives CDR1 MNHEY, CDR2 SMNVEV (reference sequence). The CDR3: CASRAPGGQVEQYV. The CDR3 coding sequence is TGTGCCAGCAGGGCCCCCGGGGGGCAAGTCGAGCAGTACGTC.

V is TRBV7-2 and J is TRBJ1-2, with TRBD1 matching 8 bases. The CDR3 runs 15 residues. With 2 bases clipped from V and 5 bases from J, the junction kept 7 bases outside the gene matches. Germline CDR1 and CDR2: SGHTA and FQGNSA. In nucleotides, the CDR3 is TGTGCCAGCAGCTTATGGACAGGGCTGGGATATGGCTACACCTTC. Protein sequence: CASSLWTGLGYGYTF.

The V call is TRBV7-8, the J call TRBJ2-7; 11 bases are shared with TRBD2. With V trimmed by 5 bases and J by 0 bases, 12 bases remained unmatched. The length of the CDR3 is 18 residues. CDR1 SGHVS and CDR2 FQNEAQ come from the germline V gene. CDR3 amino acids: CASSRGTSGPEYSYEQYF. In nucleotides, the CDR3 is TGTGCCAGCAGCCGGGGGACTAGCGGACCCGAGTACTCCTACGAGCAGTACTTC. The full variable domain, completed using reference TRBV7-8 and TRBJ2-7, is GAGVSQSPRYKVAKRGQDVALRCDPISGHVSLFWYQQALGQGPEFLTYFQNEAQLDKSGLPSDRFFAERPEGSVSTLKIQRTQQEDSAVYLCASSRGTSGPEYSYEQYFGPGTRLTVT.

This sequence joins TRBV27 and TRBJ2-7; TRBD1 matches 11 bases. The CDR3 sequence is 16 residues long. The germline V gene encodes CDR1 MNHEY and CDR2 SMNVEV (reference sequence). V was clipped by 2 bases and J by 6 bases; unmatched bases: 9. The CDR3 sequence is CASSLRPRDRGAEQYF. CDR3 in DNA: TGTGCCAGCAGTTTACGCCCTCGGGACAGGGGGGCCGAGCAGTACTTC.

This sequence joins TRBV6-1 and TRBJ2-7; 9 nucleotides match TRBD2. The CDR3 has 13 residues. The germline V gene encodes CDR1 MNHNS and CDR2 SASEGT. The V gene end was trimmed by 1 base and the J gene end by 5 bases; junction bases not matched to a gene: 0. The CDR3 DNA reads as TGTGCCAGCAGTGAAGAGCGGGAGGACGAGCAGTACTTC. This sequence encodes CASSEEREDEQYF.

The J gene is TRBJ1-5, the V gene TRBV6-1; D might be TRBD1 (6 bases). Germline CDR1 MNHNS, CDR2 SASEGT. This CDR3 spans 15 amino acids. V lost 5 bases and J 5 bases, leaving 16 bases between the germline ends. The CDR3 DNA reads TGTGCCAGCAGTTCGAGGGGGGGGGCAGATCAGCCCCAGCATTTT. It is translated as CASSSRGGADQPQHF.

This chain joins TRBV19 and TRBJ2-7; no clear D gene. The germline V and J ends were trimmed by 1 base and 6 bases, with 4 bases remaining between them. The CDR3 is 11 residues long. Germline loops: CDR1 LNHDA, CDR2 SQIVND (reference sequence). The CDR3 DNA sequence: TGTGCCAGTAGTATAGGCAGCGAGCAGTACTTC. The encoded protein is CASSIGSEQYF.

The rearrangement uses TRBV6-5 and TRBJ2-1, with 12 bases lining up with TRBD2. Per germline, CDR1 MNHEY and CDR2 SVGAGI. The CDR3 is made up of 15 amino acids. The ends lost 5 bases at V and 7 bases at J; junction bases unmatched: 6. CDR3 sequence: CASSPTSGSRNEQFF. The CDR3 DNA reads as TGTGCCAGCAGTCCGACTAGCGGGAGTAGGAATGAGCAGTTCTTC.

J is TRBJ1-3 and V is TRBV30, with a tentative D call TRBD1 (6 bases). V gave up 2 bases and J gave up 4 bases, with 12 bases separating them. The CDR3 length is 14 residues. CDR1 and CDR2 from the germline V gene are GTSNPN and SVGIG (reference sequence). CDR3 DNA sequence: TGTGCCTGGAGTCCCCAGGGGCGCGGAAACACCATATATTTT. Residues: CAWSPQGRGNTIYF.

The CDR3 region is CASRSGRGSSYEQYV. In nucleotides, the CDR3 is TGTGCCAGCAGGTCCGGGAGAGGGAGCTCCTACGAGCAGTACGTC. This sequence joins TRBV6-1 and TRBJ2-7, with TRBD2 as a possible D gene (6 bases). CDR3 length: 15 amino acids. V lost 6 bases, J lost 0 bases, and 15 bases lay in between. Germline-derived CDR1 and CDR2 are MNHNS and SASEGT.

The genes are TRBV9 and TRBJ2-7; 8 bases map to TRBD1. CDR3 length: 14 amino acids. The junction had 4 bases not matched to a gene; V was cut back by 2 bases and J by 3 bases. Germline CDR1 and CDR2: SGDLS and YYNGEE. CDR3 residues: CASSVGTGNYEQYF. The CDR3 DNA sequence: TGTGCCAGCAGCGTCGGGACAGGCAACTACGAGCAGTACTTC.

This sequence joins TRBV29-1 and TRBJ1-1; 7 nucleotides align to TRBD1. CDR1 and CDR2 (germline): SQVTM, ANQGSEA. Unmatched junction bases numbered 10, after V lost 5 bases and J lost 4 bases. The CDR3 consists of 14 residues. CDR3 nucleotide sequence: TGCAGCGTTCTACCCCCTCGACAGGGCACTGAAGCTTTCTTT. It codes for CSVLPPRQGTEAFF.

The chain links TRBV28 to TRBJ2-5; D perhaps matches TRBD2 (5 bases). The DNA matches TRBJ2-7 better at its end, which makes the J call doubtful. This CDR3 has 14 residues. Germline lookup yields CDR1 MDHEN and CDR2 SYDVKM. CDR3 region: CATVEEARDYEQYF. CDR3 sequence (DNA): TGTGCCACCGTGGAGGAAGCGCGCGATTACGAGCAGTACTTC.